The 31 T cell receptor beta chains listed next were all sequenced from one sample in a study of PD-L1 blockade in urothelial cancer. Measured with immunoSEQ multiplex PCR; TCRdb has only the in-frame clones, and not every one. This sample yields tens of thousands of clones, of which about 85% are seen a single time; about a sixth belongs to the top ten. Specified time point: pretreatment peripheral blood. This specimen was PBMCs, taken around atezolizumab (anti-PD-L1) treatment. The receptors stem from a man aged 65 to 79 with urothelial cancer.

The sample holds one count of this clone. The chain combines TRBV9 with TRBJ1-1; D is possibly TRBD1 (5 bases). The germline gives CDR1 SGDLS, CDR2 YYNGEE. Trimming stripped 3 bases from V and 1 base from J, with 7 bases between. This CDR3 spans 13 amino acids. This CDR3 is CASSAGGNTEAFF. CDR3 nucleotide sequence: TGTGCCAGCAGCGCCGGGGGGAACACTGAAGCTTTCTTT.

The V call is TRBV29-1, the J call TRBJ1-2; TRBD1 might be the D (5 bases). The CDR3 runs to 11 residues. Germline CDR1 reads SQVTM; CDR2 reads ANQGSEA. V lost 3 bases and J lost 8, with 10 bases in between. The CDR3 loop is CSVDGAGGYTF. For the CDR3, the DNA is TGCAGCGTTGATGGGGCAGGCGGCTACACCTTC.

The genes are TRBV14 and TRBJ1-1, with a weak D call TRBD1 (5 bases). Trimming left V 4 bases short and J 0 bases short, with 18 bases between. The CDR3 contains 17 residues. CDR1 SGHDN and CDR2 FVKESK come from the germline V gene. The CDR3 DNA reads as TGTGCCAGCAGCCCTGAGGGGAGGCCTCTAATGAACACTGAAGCTTTCTTT. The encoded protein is CASSPEGRPLMNTEAFF. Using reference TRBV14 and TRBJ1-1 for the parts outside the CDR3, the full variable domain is EAGVTQFPSHSVIEKGQTVTLRCDPISGHDNLYWYRRVMGKEIKFLLHFVKESKQDESGMPNNRFLAERTGGTYSTLKVQPAELEDSGVYFCASSPEGRPLMNTEAFFGQGTRLTVV.

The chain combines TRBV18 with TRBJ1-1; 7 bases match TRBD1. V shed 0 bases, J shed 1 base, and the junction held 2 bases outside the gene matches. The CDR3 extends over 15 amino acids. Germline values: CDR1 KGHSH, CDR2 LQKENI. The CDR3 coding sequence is TGTGCCAGCTCACCACCCAGGGACAGGAACACTGAAGCTTTCTTT. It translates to CASSPPRDRNTEAFF.

DNA for the CDR3: TGTGCCAGTAGAGATCAGGGGACAGATACGCAGTATTTT. Translated: CASRDQGTDTQYF. V usage is TRBV19 and J usage is TRBJ2-3; perhaps TRBD1 as D (6 bases). The V gene lost 6 bases and the J gene lost 3 bases, with 10 bases spanning the gap. The CDR3 sequence is 13 residues long. Germline V gene sequence: CDR1 LNHDA, CDR2 SQIVND (reference sequence).

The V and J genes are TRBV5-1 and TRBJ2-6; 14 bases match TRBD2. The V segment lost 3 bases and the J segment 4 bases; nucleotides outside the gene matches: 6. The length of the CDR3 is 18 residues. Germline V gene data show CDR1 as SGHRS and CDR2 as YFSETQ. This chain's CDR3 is CASSSGTSGSPGANVLTF. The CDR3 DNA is TGCGCCAGCAGCTCCGGGACTAGCGGGAGTCCGGGGGCCAACGTCCTGACTTTC.

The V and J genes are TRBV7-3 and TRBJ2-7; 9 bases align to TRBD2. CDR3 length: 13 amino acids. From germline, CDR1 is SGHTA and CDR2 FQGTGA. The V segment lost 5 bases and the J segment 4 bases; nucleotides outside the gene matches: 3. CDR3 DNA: TGTGCCAGCAGCCCGAGCGGGGGGTACGAGCAGTACTTC. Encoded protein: CASSPSGGYEQYF.

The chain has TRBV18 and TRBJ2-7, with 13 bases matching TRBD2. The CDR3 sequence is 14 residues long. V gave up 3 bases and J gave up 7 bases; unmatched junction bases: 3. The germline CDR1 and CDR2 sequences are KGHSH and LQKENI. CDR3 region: CASSPGLAGQEQYF. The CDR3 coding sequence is TGTGCCAGCTCACCGGGACTAGCGGGACAGGAGCAGTACTTC.

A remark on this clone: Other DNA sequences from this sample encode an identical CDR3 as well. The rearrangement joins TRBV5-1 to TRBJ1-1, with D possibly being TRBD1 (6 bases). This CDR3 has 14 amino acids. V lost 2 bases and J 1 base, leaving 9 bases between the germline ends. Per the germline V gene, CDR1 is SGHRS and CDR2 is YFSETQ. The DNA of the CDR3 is TGCGCCAGCAGCTTTCAGGGGAGGAACACTGAAGCTTTCTTT. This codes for CASSFQGRNTEAFF. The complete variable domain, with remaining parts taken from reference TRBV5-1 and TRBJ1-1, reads KAGVTQTPRYLIKTRGQQVTLSCSPISGHRSVSWYQQTPGQGLQFLFEYFSETQRNKGNFPGRFSGRQFSNSRSEMNVSTLELGDSALYLCASSFQGRNTEAFFGQGTRLTVV.

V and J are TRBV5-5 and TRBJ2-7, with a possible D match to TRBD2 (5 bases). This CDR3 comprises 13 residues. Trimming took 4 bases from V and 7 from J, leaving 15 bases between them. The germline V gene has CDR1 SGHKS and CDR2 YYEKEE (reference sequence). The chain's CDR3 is CASSPGPTGEQYF. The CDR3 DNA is TGTGCCAGCAGCCCCGGGCCCACGGGAGAGCAGTACTTC.

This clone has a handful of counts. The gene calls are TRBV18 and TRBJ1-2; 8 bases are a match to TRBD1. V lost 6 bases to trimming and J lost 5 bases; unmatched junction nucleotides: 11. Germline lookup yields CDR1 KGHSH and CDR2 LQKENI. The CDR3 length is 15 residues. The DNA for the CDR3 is TGTGCCAGCTCCCCAGGACAGGGACCGGGGTATGGCTACACCTTC. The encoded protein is CASSPGQGPGYGYTF.

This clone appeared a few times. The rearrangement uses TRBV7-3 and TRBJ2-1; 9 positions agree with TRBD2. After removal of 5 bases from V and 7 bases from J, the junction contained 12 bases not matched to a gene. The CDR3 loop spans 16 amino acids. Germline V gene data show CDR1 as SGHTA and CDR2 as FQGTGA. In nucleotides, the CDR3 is TGTGCCAGCAGCCAGGTGGCGGGAGGGGGTTGGAATGAGCAGTTCTTC. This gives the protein CASSQVAGGGWNEQFF. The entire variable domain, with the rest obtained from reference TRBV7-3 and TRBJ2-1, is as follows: GAGVSQTPSNKVTEKGKYVELRCDPISGHTALYWYRQSLGQGPEFLIYFQGTGAADDSGLPNDRFFAVRPEGSVSTLKIQRTERGDSAVYLCASSQVAGGGWNEQFFGPGTRLTVL.

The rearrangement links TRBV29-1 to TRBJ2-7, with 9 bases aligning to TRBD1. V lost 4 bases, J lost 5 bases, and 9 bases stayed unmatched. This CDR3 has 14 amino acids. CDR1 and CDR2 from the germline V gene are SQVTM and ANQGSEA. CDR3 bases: TGCAGCGTTGGGTTGGGGACAGGGTCAGACGAGCAGTACTTC. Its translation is CSVGLGTGSDEQYF.

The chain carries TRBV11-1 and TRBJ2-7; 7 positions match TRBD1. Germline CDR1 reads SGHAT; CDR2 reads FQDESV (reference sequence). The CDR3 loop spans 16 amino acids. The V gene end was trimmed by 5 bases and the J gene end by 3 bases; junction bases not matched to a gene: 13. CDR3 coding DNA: TGTGCCAGCAGCCCTCGGACAGGAGGCCTCCTCTACGAGCAGTACTTC. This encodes CASSPRTGGLLYEQYF.

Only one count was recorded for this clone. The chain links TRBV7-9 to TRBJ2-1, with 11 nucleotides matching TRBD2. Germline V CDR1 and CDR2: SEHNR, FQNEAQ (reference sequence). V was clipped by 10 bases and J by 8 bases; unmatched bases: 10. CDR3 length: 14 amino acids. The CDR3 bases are TGTGCCACCCAATGGCTAGCGGGAGGTGATGAGCAGTTCTTC. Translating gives CATQWLAGGDEQFF.

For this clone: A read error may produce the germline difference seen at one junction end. CDR3 residues: CASSLGTGDTDTQYF. In nucleotides, the CDR3 is TGTGCTAGCAGCCTTGGGACAGGGGACACAGATACGCAGTATTTT. The chain employs TRBV7-7 and TRBJ2-3, with 10 bases fitting TRBD1. The germline gives CDR1 SSHAT, CDR2 FNYEAQ (reference sequence). The CDR3 runs 15 residues.

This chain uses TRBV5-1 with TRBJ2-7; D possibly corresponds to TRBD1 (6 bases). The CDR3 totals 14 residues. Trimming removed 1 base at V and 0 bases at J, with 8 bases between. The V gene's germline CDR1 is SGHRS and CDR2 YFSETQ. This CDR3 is CASSLTGSSYEQYF. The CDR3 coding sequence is TGCGCCAGCAGCTTGACAGGGAGCTCCTACGAGCAGTACTTC.

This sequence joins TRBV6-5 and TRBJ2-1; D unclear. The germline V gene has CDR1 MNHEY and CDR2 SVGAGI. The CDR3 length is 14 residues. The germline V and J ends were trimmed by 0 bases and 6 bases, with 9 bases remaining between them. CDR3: CASSYSLSSNEQFF. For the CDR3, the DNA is TGTGCCAGCAGTTACTCCCTTTCTAGCAATGAGCAGTTCTTC.

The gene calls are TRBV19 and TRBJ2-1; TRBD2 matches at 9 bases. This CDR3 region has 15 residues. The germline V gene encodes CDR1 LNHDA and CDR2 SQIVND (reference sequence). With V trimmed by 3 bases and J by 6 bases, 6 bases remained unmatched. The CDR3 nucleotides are TGTGCCAGTAGTATGGGCGGGAGGGTGGGCAATGAGCAGTTCTTC. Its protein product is CASSMGGRVGNEQFF. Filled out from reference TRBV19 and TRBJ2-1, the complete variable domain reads DGGITQSPKYLFRKEGQNVTLSCEQNLNHDAMYWYRQDPGQGLRLIYYSQIVNDFQKGDIAEGYSVSREKKESFPLTVTSAQKNPTAFYLCASSMGGRVGNEQFFGPGTRLTVL.

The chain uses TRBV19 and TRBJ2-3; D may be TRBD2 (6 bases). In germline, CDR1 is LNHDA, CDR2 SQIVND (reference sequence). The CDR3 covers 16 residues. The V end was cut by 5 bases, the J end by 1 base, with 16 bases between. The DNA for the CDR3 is TGTGCCAGTAGTCAGGGAGGAGGGAGCGGCACAGATACGCAGTATTTT. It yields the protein CASSQGGGSGTDTQYF.

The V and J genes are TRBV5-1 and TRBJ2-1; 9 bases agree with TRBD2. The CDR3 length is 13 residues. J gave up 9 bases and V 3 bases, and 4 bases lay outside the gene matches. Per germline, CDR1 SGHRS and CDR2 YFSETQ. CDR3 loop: CASSSQLAGEQFF. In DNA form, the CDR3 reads TGCGCCAGCAGCTCCCAACTAGCGGGTGAGCAGTTCTTC.

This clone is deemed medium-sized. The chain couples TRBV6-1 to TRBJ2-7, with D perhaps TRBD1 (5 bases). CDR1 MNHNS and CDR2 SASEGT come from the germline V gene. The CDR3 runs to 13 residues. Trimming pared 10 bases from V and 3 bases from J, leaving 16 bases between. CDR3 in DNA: TGTGCCACCAGGACACCTGGAAGCTACGAGCAGTACTTC. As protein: CATRTPGSYEQYF.

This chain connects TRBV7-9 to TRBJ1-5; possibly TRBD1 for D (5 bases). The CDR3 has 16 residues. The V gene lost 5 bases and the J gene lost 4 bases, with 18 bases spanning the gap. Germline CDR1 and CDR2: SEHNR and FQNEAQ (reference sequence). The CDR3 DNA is TGTGCCAGCAGCCCCTCGGGGGGAGGCCAAAATCAGCCCCAGCATTTT. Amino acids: CASSPSGGGQNQPQHF.

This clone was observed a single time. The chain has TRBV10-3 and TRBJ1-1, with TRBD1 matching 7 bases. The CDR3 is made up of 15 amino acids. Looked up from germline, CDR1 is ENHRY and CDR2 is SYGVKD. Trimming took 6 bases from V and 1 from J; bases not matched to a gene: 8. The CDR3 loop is CAISSSDRPNTEAFF. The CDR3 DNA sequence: TGTGCCATCAGCTCTTCGGACAGGCCGAACACTGAAGCTTTCTTT.

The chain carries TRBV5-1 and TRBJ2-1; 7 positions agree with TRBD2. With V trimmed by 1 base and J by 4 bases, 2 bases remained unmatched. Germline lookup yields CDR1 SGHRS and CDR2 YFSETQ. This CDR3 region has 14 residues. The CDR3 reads CASSLTSAYNEQFF. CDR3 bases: TGCGCCAGCAGCTTGACTAGCGCTTACAATGAGCAGTTCTTC. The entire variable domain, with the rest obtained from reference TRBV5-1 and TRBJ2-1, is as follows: KAGVTQTPRYLIKTRGQQVTLSCSPISGHRSVSWYQQTPGQGLQFLFEYFSETQRNKGNFPGRFSGRQFSNSRSEMNVSTLELGDSALYLCASSLTSAYNEQFFGPGTRLTVL.

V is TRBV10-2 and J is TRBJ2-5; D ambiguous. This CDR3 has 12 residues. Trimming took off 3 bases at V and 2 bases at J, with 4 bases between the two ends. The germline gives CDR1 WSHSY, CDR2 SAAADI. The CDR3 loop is CASSDQQETQYF. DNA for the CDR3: TGCGCCAGCAGTGACCAACAAGAGACCCAGTACTTC.

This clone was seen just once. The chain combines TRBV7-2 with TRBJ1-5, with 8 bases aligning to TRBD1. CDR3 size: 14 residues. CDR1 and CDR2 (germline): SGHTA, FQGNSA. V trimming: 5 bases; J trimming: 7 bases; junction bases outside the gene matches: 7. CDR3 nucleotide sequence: TGTGCCAGCAGCGCAAACAGGGGGGAGCAGCCCCAGCATTTT. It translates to CASSANRGEQPQHF. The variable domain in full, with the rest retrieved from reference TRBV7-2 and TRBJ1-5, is GAGVSQSPSNKVTEKGKDVELRCDPISGHTALYWYRQSLGQGLEFLIYFQGNSAPDKSGLPSDRFSAERTGGSVSTLTIQRTQQEDSAVYLCASSANRGEQPQHFGDGTRLSIL.

CDR3 nucleotides: TGTGCCAGCAGCTTAACGGGACAGGGGCTCGTCCACGAGCAGTACTTC. It is translated as CASSLTGQGLVHEQYF. The chain couples TRBV11-3 to TRBJ2-7; 10 bases align to TRBD1. V trimming: 2 bases; J trimming: 5 bases; junction bases outside the gene matches: 9. Germline assignment: CDR1 SGHNT and CDR2 YENEEA. The CDR3 length is 16 residues.

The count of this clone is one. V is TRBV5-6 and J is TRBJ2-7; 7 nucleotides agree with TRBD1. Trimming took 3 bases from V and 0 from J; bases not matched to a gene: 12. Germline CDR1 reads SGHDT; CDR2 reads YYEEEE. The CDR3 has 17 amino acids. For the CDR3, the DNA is TGTGCCAGCAGCTGGTTTATGGACAGGTTCAACTCCTACGAGCAGTACTTC. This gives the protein CASSWFMDRFNSYEQYF.

CDR3: CASSQDLVLLYNEQFF. The CDR3, as DNA: TGCGCCAGCAGCCAAGATCTGGTTCTACTCTACAATGAGCAGTTCTTC. V and J are TRBV4-1 and TRBJ2-1; D unclear. Trimming took 0 bases from V and 3 from J, leaving 12 bases between them. From germline, CDR1 is MGHRA and CDR2 YSYEKL. The CDR3 sequence is 16 residues long.

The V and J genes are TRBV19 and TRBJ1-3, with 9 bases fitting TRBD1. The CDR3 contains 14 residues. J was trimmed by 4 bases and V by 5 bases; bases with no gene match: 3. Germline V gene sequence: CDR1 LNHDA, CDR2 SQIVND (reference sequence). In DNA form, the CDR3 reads TGTGCCAGTAGTCCTGGGACAGGGGGAAACACCATATATTTT. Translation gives CASSPGTGGNTIYF.